One and the same sample provided the 29 T cell receptor beta chains below, sequenced in a study of shared clonotypes between healthy human individuals. TCRdb's copy holds only in-frame clones and misses some; the assay was immunoSEQ multiplex PCR. The repertoire includes some 980,000 clones, 70% to 85% of them detected once, and around 1.4% sits in the top ten. Sequencing was performed on memory CD4+ T cells sorted from blood. The subset denotes: CD45RA-negative fraction. Source of these receptors: a young man in good health.

This chain uses TRBV29-1 with TRBJ2-1, with 12 nucleotides matching TRBD2. The V and J ends lost 5 bases and 8 bases, in that order; junction bases with no gene match: 4. Germline assignment: CDR1 SQVTM and CDR2 ANQGSEA. The length of the CDR3 is 13 residues. CDR3 region: CSVSLAGGYEQFF. The CDR3 DNA sequence: TGCAGCGTTTCACTAGCGGGAGGCTATGAGCAGTTCTTC.

V is TRBV5-1 and J is TRBJ1-2, with D possibly TRBD1 on 5 matching bases. CDR3 length equals 12 residues. The germline V and J ends were trimmed by 0 bases and 13 bases, with 13 bases remaining between them. Germline CDR1 reads SGHRS; CDR2 reads YFSETQ. The CDR3 reads CASSLVEGLFTF. For the CDR3, the DNA is TGCGCCAGCAGCTTGGTTGAGGGACTCTTCACCTTC.

V gene TRBV7-9 combines with J gene TRBJ2-7, with D uncertain. V dropped 8 bases and J dropped 7 bases, with 15 bases sitting between them. The germline gives CDR1 SEHNR, CDR2 FQNEAQ (reference sequence). The CDR3 contains 12 residues. For the CDR3, the DNA is TGTGCCAGCGGTGAAACATCGTGGGAGCAGTACTTC. Protein sequence: CASGETSWEQYF.

This chain uses TRBV6-1 with TRBJ1-2; a weak D match, TRBD1 (5 bases). V lost 0 bases to trimming and J lost 8 bases, with 16 bases between them. The CDR3 sequence is 15 residues long. Per the germline V gene, CDR1 is MNHNS and CDR2 is SASEGT. CDR3 nucleotides: TGTGCCAGCAGTGAAGCTGGGAGTTCAGGGAGGGGCTACACCTTC. Its protein product is CASSEAGSSGRGYTF.

The V gene is TRBV6-6, the J gene TRBJ2-1; D is ambiguous. CDR1 MNHNY and CDR2 SVGAGI come from the germline V gene (reference sequence). The germline V and J ends were trimmed by 2 bases and 7 bases, with 6 bases remaining between them. This CDR3 comprises 12 residues. The CDR3 loop reads CASSYIGNEQFF. The CDR3, as DNA: TGTGCCAGCAGTTACATTGGAAATGAGCAGTTCTTC.

This clone was counted only a few times. J is TRBJ2-2 and V is TRBV9; 7 bases map to TRBD2. CDR1 and CDR2 (germline): SGDLS, YYNGEE. The CDR3 spans 15 residues. The V and J ends lost 0 bases and 6 bases, in that order; junction bases with no gene match: 5. The DNA for the CDR3 is TGTGCCAGCAGCGTAGAGGGAGGGCCATCCGGGGAGCTGTTTTTT. As protein: CASSVEGGPSGELFF.

The rearrangement links TRBV7-9 to TRBJ1-5, with D unresolved. This CDR3 is 13 amino acids long. V lost 2 bases and J lost 6, with 8 bases in between. The germline gives CDR1 SEHNR, CDR2 FQNEAQ (reference sequence). The CDR3 spells CASSLPGGQPQHF. The CDR3, as DNA: TGTGCCAGCAGCTTACCGGGCGGTCAGCCCCAGCATTTT.

The chain joins TRBV20-1 to TRBJ1-1; no firm D call. The germline V gene encodes CDR1 DFQATT and CDR2 SNEGSKA (reference sequence). There are 11 residues in the CDR3. V lost 4 bases to trimming and J lost 11 bases, with 14 bases between them. CDR3 loop: CSAMQREEAFF. The CDR3 nucleotides read TGCAGTGCTATGCAGAGGGAGGAGGCTTTCTTT.

The chain combines TRBV21-1 with TRBJ1-6; the D call TRBD1 from the table was never checked on the DNA. TRBV21-1 is a pseudogene. CDR3 size: 15 residues. CDR3 residues: CASSAIDRGESPLHF. The CDR3 DNA reads TGTGCCAGCAGCGCCATAGACAGGGGCGAATCACCCCTCCACTTT.

Only a few counts were recorded for this clone. J is TRBJ2-3 and V is TRBV5-6, with D unclear. The CDR3 is 14 residues long. Germline values: CDR1 SGHDT, CDR2 YYEEEE. V was clipped by 0 bases and J by 8 bases, with 13 bases between them. CDR3 DNA: TGTGCCAGCAGCTTGGCGGATGGCCACAGTACGCAGTATTTT. This translates into CASSLADGHSTQYF.

The V and J genes are TRBV29-1 and TRBJ2-2; possibly TRBD1 for D (6 bases). The CDR3 sequence is 14 residues long. The germline gives CDR1 SQVTM, CDR2 ANQGSEA. Trimming removed 4 bases from V and 1 base from J, with 10 bases in between. DNA of the CDR3: TGCAGCGTTGCGACAGGAATGAACACCGGGGAGCTGTTTTTT. It is translated as CSVATGMNTGELFF.

Written as DNA, the CDR3 is TGCAGCGTTGAAGTTGGCGGTACGCAGTATTTT. It specifies CSVEVGGTQYF. The chain is built from TRBV29-1 and TRBJ2-3, with no clear D. The CDR3 has 11 residues. The germline CDR1 and CDR2 sequences are SQVTM and ANQGSEA. V lost 1 base and J 8 bases, leaving 7 bases between the germline ends.

The chain joins TRBV5-1 to TRBJ2-2; weak D call: TRBD2 (6 bases). Trimming pared 1 base from V and 7 bases from J, leaving 11 bases between. The germline V gene encodes CDR1 SGHRS and CDR2 YFSETQ. This CDR3 is built from 14 residues. The DNA of the CDR3 is TGCGCCAGCAGCTTGACTCCAGCGGGCGGGGAGCTGTTTTTT. This gives the protein CASSLTPAGGELFF. Based on the CDR3 plus reference TRBV5-1 and TRBJ2-2, the full variable domain is KAGVTQTPRYLIKTRGQQVTLSCSPISGHRSVSWYQQTPGQGLQFLFEYFSETQRNKGNFPGRFSGRQFSNSRSEMNVSTLELGDSALYLCASSLTPAGGELFFGEGSRLTVL.

At least ten counts were recorded for this clone. The V gene is TRBV5-1, the J gene TRBJ2-7; D is possibly TRBD1 (7 bases). Germline CDR1 is SGHRS and CDR2 is YFSETQ. V lost 4 bases, J lost 0 bases, and 11 bases lay in between. This CDR3 comprises 14 residues. The CDR3 DNA follows: TGCGCCAGCAGCGGGGGGACAGTCTCCTACGAGCAGTACTTC. Its protein product is CASSGGTVSYEQYF.

A few counts support this clone. The CDR3 coding sequence is TGTGCCAGCAGTGAGACTAGCGGGATCAGTGAGAAGCAGTACTTC. The encoded protein is CASSETSGISEKQYF. The chain is built from TRBV2 and TRBJ2-7; 11 bases match TRBD2. Germline CDR1 reads SNHLY; CDR2 reads FYNNEI. V gave up 3 bases and J gave up 8 bases; unmatched junction bases: 9. The CDR3 is 15 amino acids.

V and J are TRBV6-5 and TRBJ1-6, with D perhaps TRBD1 (5 bases). CDR3 size: 15 residues. Looked up from germline, CDR1 is MNHEY and CDR2 is SVGAGI. The V end lost 4 bases, the J end lost 0 bases, and 7 bases lay between the germline ends. The CDR3 nucleotides are TGTGCCAGCAGTTGGAGGGGCTCCTATAATTCACCCCTCCACTTT. It translates to CASSWRGSYNSPLHF.

V is TRBV18 and J is TRBJ1-3; D possibly corresponds to TRBD1 (5 bases). Trimming removed 3 bases at V and 2 bases at J, with 17 bases between. The CDR3 consists of 17 residues. Looked up from germline, CDR1 is KGHSH and CDR2 is LQKENI. The CDR3 sequence is CASSPESGKRAGNTIYF. DNA for the CDR3: TGTGCCAGCTCACCGGAATCAGGGAAACGGGCTGGAAACACCATATATTTT.

The chain recombines TRBV2 with TRBJ2-2; D perhaps matches TRBD1 (6 bases). This CDR3 is built from 15 residues. The V gene lost 6 bases and the J gene lost 4 bases, with 15 bases spanning the gap. Looked up from germline, CDR1 is SNHLY and CDR2 is FYNNEI. The CDR3 DNA reads as TGTGCCAGCAGAGCAGACAGGTGGGGCACCGGGGAGCTGTTTTTT. Protein product: CASRADRWGTGELFF.

This chain links TRBV11-2 with TRBJ2-2; D not resolved. This CDR3 spans 15 amino acids. Germline lookup yields CDR1 SGHAT and CDR2 FQNNGV. Trimming removed 7 bases from V and 0 bases from J, with 12 bases in between. Written as DNA, the CDR3 is TGTGCCAGCAACCTAGGGTTGGCGAACACCGGGGAGCTGTTTTTT. Translation: CASNLGLANTGELFF. The whole variable domain, filled in from reference TRBV11-2 and TRBJ2-2, reads EAGVAQSPRYKIIEKRQSVAFWCNPISGHATLYWYQQILGQGPKLLIQFQNNGVVDDSQLPKDRFSAERLKGVDSTLKIQPAKLEDSAVYLCASNLGLANTGELFFGEGSRLTVL.

The chain is built from TRBV7-9 and TRBJ2-5; D is possibly TRBD1 (5 bases). Trimming took off 1 base at V and 4 bases at J, with 10 bases between the two ends. CDR1 SEHNR and CDR2 FQNEAQ come from the germline V gene (reference sequence). This CDR3 comprises 14 residues. The CDR3 sequence: CASSLDPGLETQYF. For the CDR3, the DNA is TGTGCCAGCAGCTTAGATCCAGGGCTAGAGACCCAGTACTTC.

The gene calls are TRBV29-1 and TRBJ2-3; 8 bases align to TRBD2. Germline CDR1 and CDR2: SQVTM and ANQGSEA. This CDR3 has 14 residues. V shed 8 bases and J 9 bases; nucleotides not matched to a gene: 16. The chain's CDR3 is CSSVAGTPGGTQYF. In DNA, the CDR3 is TGCAGCTCGGTAGCGGGGACACCCGGGGGCACGCAGTATTTT.

The chain combines TRBV28 with TRBJ2-3, with D perhaps TRBD1 (5 bases). CDR3 length equals 15 residues. The V and J ends lost 4 bases and 1 base respectively, with 12 bases between them. Per germline, CDR1 MDHEN and CDR2 SYDVKM. CDR3 protein: CASSSTKGRTDTQYF. CDR3 nucleotides: TGTGCCAGCAGTTCAACTAAGGGGCGCACAGATACGCAGTATTTT.

The V gene is TRBV2, the J gene TRBJ1-5; 11 bases are shared with TRBD1. The length of the CDR3 is 16 residues. The V segment lost 6 bases and the J segment 2 bases; nucleotides outside the gene matches: 6. From germline, CDR1 is SNHLY and CDR2 FYNNEI. CDR3 protein: CASRGQGERGNQPQHF. As DNA, the CDR3 is TGTGCCAGCAGGGGACAGGGGGAGAGGGGCAATCAGCCCCAGCATTTT.

This chain links TRBV19 with TRBJ1-5, with 8 bases fitting TRBD1. The CDR3 contains 14 residues. Looked up from germline, CDR1 is LNHDA and CDR2 is SQIVND (reference sequence). With 6 bases clipped from V and 3 bases from J, the junction kept 4 bases outside the gene matches. CDR3 residues: CASRPGGSNQPQHF. CDR3 nucleotide sequence: TGTGCCAGTAGGCCAGGGGGCTCCAATCAGCCCCAGCATTTT.

The chain employs TRBV9 and TRBJ1-1; weak D call: TRBD1 (6 bases). CDR3 length: 15 residues. With 0 bases removed from V and 4 bases from J, the gap between germline ends came to 13 bases. Germline CDR1 and CDR2: SGDLS and YYNGEE. DNA of the CDR3: TGTGCCAGCAGCGTAGGGGCAGGGGTTAGCACTGAAGCTTTCTTT. It codes for CASSVGAGVSTEAFF.

This clone was seen a few times. The genes are TRBV14 and TRBJ1-1; D uncertain. V gave up 4 bases and J gave up 3 bases, with 12 bases separating them. From germline, CDR1 is SGHDN and CDR2 FVKESK. The CDR3 consists of 14 residues. The chain's CDR3 is CASSPWTDHTEAFF. The CDR3 region has the DNA TGTGCCAGCAGCCCTTGGACGGACCACACTGAAGCTTTCTTT.

This chain joins TRBV10-3 and TRBJ1-2, with D maybe TRBD1 (5 bases). The V and J ends lost 10 bases and 4 bases respectively, with 16 bases between them. This CDR3 is built from 13 residues. Germline values: CDR1 ENHRY, CDR2 SYGVKD. The CDR3 DNA reads as TGTGCCACCACAGGAGAGGCGCTCTATGGCTACACCTTC. Encoded protein: CATTGEALYGYTF.

This clone was found a few times. The chain recombines TRBV18 with TRBJ2-3; 9 nucleotides align to TRBD2. Unmatched junction bases numbered 4, after V lost 5 bases and J lost 4 bases. Germline CDR1 KGHSH, CDR2 LQKENI. The CDR3 spans 14 residues. The CDR3 nucleotides read TGTGCCAGCTCAGATCTAGCGGGGCCAGATACGCAGTATTTT. Residues: CASSDLAGPDTQYF.

V usage is TRBV10-3 and J usage is TRBJ1-2, with 7 bases lining up with TRBD1. The CDR3 is 13 residues long. Germline trimming cut 4 bases from V and 8 bases from J; bases unmatched to any gene: 7. The germline CDR1 and CDR2 sequences are ENHRY and SYGVKD. The CDR3 nucleotides read TGTGCCATCAGTGGTGAGGGGGCACTAGGCTACACCTTC. Protein product: CAISGEGALGYTF.